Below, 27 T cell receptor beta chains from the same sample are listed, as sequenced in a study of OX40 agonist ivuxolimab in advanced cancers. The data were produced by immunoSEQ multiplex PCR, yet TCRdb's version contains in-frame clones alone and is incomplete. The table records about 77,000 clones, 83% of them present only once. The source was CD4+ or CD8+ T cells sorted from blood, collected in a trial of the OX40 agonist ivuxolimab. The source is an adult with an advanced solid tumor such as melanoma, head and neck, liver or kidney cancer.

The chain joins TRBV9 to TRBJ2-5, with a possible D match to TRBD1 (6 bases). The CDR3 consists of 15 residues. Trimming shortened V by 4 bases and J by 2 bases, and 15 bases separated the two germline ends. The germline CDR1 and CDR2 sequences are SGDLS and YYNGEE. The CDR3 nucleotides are TGTGCCAGCAGCCCGAGCCCGACAGGACAAGAGACCCAGTACTTC. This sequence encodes CASSPSPTGQETQYF.

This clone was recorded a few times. CDR3 sequence (DNA): TGCGCCAGCTCCCGGACAGTCAACACTGAAGCTTTCTTT. This encodes CASSRTVNTEAFF. This sequence joins TRBV10-1 and TRBJ1-1; a possible D gene is TRBD1 (6 bases). Trimming pared 8 bases from V and 2 bases from J, leaving 12 bases between. CDR1 is WNHNN and CDR2 is SYGVQD in the germline V gene (reference sequence). The CDR3 is 13 residues long.

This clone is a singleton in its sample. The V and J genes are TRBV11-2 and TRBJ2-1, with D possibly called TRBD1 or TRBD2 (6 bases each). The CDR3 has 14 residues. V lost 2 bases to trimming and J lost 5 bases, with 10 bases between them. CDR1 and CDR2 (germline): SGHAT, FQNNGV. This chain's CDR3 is CASSLTRGHNEQFF. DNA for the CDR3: TGTGCCAGCAGCTTAACTCGGGGGCACAATGAGCAGTTCTTC.

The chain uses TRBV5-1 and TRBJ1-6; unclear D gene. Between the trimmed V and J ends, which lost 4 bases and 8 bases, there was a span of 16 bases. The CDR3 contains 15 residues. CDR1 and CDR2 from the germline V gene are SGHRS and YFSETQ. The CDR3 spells CASSPGSSAYSPLHF. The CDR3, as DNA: TGCGCCAGCAGCCCCGGGTCCTCCGCTTATTCACCCCTCCACTTT.

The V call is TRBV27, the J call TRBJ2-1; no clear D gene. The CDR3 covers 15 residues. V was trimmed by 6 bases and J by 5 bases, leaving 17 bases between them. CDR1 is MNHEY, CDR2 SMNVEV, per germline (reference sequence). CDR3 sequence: CASSKWNFGDNEQFF. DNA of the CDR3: TGTGCCAGCAGCAAGTGGAACTTTGGAGACAATGAGCAGTTCTTC.

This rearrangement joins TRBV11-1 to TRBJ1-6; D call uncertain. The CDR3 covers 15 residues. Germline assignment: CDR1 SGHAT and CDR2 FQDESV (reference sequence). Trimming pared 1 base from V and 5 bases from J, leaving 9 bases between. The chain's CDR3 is CASSLEEGDNSPLHF. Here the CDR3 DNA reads TGTGCCAGCAGCTTAGAAGAGGGCGATAATTCACCCCTCCACTTT.

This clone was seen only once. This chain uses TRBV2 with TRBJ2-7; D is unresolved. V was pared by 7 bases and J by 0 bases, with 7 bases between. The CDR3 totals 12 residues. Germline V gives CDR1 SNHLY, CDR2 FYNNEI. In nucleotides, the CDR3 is TGTGCCAGCAAGCTATCCTCCTACGAGCAGTACTTC. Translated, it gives CASKLSSYEQYF. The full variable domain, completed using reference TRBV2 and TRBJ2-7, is EPEVTQTPSHQVTQMGQEVILRCVPISNHLYFYWYRQILGQKVEFLVSFYNNEISEKSEIFDDQFSVERPDGSNFTLKIRSTKLEDSAMYFCASKLSSYEQYFGPGTRLTVT.

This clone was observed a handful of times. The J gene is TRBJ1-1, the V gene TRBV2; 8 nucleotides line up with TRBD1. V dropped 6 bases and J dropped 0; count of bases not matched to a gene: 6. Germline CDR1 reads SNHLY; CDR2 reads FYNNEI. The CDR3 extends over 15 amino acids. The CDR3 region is CASSRQGPMNTEAFF. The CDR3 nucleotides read TGTGCCAGCAGCCGACAGGGGCCCATGAACACTGAAGCTTTCTTT.

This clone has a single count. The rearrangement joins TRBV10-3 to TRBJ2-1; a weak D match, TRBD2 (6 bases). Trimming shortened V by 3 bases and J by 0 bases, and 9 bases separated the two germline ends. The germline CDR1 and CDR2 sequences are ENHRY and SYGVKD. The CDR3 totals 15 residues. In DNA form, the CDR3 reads TGTGCCATCAGTGAATTGGGGGGCTCCTACAATGAGCAGTTCTTC. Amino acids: CAISELGGSYNEQFF.

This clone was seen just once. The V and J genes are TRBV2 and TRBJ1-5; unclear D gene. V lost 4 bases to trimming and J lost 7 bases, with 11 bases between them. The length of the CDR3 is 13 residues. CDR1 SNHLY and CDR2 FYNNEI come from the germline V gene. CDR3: CASSATEGQPQHF. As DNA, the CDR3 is TGTGCCAGCAGTGCGACTGAGGGCCAGCCCCAGCATTTT. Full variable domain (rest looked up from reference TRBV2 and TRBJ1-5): EPEVTQTPSHQVTQMGQEVILRCVPISNHLYFYWYRQILGQKVEFLVSFYNNEISEKSEIFDDQFSVERPDGSNFTLKIRSTKLEDSAMYFCASSATEGQPQHFGDGTRLSIL.

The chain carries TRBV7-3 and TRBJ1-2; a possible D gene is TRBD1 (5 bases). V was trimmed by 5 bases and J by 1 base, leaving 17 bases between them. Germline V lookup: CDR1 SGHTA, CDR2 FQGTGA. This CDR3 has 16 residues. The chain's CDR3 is CASSPQGVLDNYGYTF. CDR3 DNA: TGTGCCAGCAGCCCTCAAGGGGTTTTAGATAACTATGGCTACACCTTC.

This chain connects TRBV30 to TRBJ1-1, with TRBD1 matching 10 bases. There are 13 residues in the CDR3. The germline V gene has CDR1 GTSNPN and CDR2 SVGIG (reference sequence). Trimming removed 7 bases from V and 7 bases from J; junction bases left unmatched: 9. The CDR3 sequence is CASMGDRGREAFF. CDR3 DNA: TGTGCCTCAATGGGTGACAGGGGGCGTGAAGCTTTCTTT. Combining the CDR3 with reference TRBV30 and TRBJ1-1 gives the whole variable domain SQTIHQWPATLVQPVGSPLSLECTVEGTSNPNLYWYRQAAGRGLQLLFYSVGIGQISSEVPQNLSASRPQDRQFILSSKKLLLSDSGFYLCASMGDRGREAFFGQGTRLTVV.

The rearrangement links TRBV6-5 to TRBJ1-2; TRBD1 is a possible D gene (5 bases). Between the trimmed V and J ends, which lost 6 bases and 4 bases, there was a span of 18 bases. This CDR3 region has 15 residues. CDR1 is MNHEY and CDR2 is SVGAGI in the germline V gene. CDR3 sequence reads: CASRLTRQGPYGYTF. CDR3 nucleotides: TGTGCCAGCAGACTTACTAGGCAGGGACCCTATGGCTACACCTTC.

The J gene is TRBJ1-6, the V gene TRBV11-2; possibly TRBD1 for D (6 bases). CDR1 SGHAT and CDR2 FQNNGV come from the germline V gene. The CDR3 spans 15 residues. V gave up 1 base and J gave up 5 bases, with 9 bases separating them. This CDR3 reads CASSLVGTNNSPLHF. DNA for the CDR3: TGTGCCAGCAGCTTAGTTGGGACAAATAATTCACCCCTCCACTTT.

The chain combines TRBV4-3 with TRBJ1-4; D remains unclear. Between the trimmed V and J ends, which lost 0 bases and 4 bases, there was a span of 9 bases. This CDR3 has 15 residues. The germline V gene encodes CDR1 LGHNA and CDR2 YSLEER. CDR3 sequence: CASSQDPSFNEKLFF. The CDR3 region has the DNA TGCGCCAGCAGCCAAGATCCCTCGTTTAATGAAAAACTGTTTTTT.

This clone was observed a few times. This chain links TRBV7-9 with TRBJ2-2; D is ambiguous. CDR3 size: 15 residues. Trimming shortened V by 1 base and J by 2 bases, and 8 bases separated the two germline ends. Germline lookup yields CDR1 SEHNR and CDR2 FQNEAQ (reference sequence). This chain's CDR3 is CASSLVPVNTGELFF. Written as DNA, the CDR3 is TGTGCCAGCAGCTTAGTCCCCGTTAACACCGGGGAGCTGTTTTTT.

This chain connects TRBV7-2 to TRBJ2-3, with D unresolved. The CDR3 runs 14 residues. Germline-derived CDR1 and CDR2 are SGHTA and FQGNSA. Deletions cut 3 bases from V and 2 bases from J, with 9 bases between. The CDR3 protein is CASSFIWVTDTQYF. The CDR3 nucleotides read TGTGCCAGCAGCTTCATTTGGGTCACAGATACGCAGTATTTT.

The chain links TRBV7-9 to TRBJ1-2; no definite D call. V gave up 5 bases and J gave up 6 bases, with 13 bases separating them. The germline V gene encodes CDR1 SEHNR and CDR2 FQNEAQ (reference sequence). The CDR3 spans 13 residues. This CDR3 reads CASSPRSGDGYTF. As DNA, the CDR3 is TGTGCCAGCAGCCCCAGGTCTGGGGATGGCTACACCTTC.

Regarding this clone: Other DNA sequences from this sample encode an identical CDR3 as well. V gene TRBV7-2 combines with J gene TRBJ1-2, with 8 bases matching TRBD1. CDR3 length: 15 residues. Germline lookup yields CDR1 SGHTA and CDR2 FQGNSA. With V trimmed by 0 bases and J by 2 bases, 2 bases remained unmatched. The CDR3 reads CASSLARDRNYGYTF. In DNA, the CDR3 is TGTGCCAGCAGCTTAGCTCGGGACAGGAACTATGGCTACACCTTC.

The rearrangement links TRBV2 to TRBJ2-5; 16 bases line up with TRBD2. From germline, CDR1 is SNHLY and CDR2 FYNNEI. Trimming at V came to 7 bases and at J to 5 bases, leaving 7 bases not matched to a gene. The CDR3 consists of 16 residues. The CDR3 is CASIGTSGGGWETQYF. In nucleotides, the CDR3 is TGTGCCAGCATCGGGACTAGCGGGGGGGGCTGGGAGACCCAGTACTTC.

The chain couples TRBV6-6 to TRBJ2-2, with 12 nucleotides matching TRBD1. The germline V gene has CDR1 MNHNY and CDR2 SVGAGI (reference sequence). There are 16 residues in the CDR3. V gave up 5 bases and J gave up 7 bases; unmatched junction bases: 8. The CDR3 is CASSPRDRGLDGELFF. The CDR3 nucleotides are TGTGCCAGCAGTCCCCGGGACAGGGGGCTGGACGGGGAGCTGTTTTTT.

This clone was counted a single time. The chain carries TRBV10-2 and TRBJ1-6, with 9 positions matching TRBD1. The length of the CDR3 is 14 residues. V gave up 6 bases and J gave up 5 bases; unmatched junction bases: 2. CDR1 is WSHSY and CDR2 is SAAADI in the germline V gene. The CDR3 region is CASRRTGDNSPLHF. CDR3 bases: TGCGCCAGCAGAAGGACAGGGGATAATTCACCCCTCCACTTT.

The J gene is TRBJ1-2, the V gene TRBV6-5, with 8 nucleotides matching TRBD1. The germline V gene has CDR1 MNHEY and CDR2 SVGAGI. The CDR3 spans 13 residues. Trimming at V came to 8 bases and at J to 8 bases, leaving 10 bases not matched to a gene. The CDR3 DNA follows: TGTGCCAGCGGCGACAGGGGCAGGTTGGGCTACACCTTC. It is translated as CASGDRGRLGYTF.

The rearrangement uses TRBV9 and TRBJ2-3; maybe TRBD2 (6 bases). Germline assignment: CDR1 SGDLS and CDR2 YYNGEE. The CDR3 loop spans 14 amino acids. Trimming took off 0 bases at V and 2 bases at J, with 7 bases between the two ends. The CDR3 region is CASSVAGVTDTQYF. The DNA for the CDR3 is TGTGCCAGCAGCGTAGCGGGGGTCACAGATACGCAGTATTTT.

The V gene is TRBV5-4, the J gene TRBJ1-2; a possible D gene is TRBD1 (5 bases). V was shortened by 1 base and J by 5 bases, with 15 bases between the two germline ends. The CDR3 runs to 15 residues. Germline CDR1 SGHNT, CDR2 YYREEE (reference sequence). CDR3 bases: TGTGCCAGCAGCTTGAGCAGGGTTCCCCCTTATGGCTACACCTTC. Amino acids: CASSLSRVPPYGYTF.

This CDR3 is CASSPGGWGEKLFF. In nucleotides, the CDR3 is TGCGCCAGCAGCCCAGGGGGCTGGGGTGAAAAACTGTTTTTT. The chain is built from TRBV5-1 and TRBJ1-4, with 8 bases lining up with TRBD1. Trimming removed 4 bases from V and 7 bases from J; junction bases left unmatched: 6. CDR3 size: 14 residues. CDR1 and CDR2 from the germline V gene are SGHRS and YFSETQ.

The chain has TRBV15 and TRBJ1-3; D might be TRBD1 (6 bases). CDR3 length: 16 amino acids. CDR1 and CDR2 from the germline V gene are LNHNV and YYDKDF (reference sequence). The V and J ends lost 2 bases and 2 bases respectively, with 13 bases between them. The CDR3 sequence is CATSRKTGGPGNTIYF. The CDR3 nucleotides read TGTGCCACCAGCAGAAAGACAGGCGGTCCTGGAAACACCATATATTTT.